The 22 T cell receptor beta chains below all came from one sample that was sequenced in a study of vaccination and CD4 T cells after COVID-19. Their antigen targets remain unknown. As for treatment: approximately nine-day PBMC culture with coronavirus spike peptide pools or control peptides (ViraFEST assay). With the Oncomine TCR Beta short-read assay, DNA from cultured CD4+ T cells was sequenced. MiXCR was run by TCRdb on the PCR reads, yielding one entry per CDR3 protein. The data contain about 6,300 distinct CDR3 sequences, nearly 70% of them singletons. Sequences were obtained from CD4+ T cells from blood, cultured in vitro. The receptor set was obtained from a human donor who had recovered from COVID-19.

This clonotype was counted only a few times. The chain employs TRBV10-3 and TRBJ1-2, with a tentative D call TRBD1 (5 bases). Germline CDR1 is ENHRY and CDR2 is SYGVKD. Trimming took off 3 bases at V and 6 bases at J, with 14 bases between the two ends. The CDR3 has 14 residues. CDR3 sequence (DNA): TGTGCCATCAGTGATGCCAGGGTGTTGGATGGCTACACCTTC. Protein: CAISDARVLDGYTF.

V usage is TRBV6-2 or TRBV6-3 and J usage is TRBJ1-5, with 8 bases lining up with TRBD1. The CDR3 runs 19 residues. Germline lookup yields CDR1 MNHEY and CDR2 SVGEGT. With V trimmed by 0 bases and J by 4 bases, 14 bases remained unmatched. The DNA of the CDR3 is TGTGCCAGCAGTTACTCTGGCAGGGGGCCTGAGAGTCAGAATCAGCCCCAGCATTTT. Amino acids: CASSYSGRGPESQNQPQHF.

As concerns this clonotype: A read error is the likely source, as a far larger clone sits one nucleotide away. The J gene is TRBJ1-1, the V gene TRBV5-3; maybe TRBD1 (5 bases). Being an ORF, TRBV5-3 has a function that is uncertain. The CDR3 is made up of 15 amino acids. The CDR3 here is CTSSLSGLMNTEAFF. DNA for the CDR3: TGTACCAGCAGCTTATCAGGGTTAATGAACACTGAAGCTTTCTTT.

The rearrangement joins TRBV5-5 to TRBJ2-5, with TRBD1 matching 8 bases. Trimming took 4 bases from V and 1 from J; bases not matched to a gene: 3. Germline-derived CDR1 and CDR2 are SGHKS and YYEKEE (reference sequence). This CDR3 has 14 residues. CDR3 DNA sequence: TGTGCCAGCAGCCCAGGGGGCTTCCAAGAGACCCAGTACTTC. Translating it yields CASSPGGFQETQYF.

The genes are TRBV4-3 and TRBJ1-2, with TRBD1 matching over 7 bases. Trimming at V came to 0 bases and at J to 8 bases, leaving 9 bases not matched to a gene. This CDR3 spans 15 amino acids. Looked up from germline, CDR1 is LGHNA and CDR2 is YSLEER. In DNA, the CDR3 is TGCGCCAGCAGCCAAGATACAGGGGTTAAATGGGGCTACACCTTC. Its protein product is CASSQDTGVKWGYTF.

The gene calls are TRBV24-1 and TRBJ1-5, with TRBD1 matching 7 bases. The CDR3 runs to 16 residues. Germline CDR1 KGHDR, CDR2 SFDVKD. The V gene end was trimmed by 4 bases and the J gene end by 4 bases; junction bases not matched to a gene: 9. The CDR3 DNA follows: TGTGCCACCAGTGAAACGGCAGGGGGTTGGAATCAGCCCCAGCATTTT. Its translation: CATSETAGGWNQPQHF.

V gene TRBV20-1 combines with J gene TRBJ2-3; D ambiguous. The CDR3 has 14 residues. V lost 0 bases and J lost 6, with 13 bases in between. Germline lookup yields CDR1 DFQATT and CDR2 SNEGSKA (reference sequence). The CDR3 spells CSARDPTVWDTQYF. CDR3 nucleotides: TGCAGTGCTAGAGACCCGACCGTTTGGGATACGCAGTATTTT.

The V gene is TRBV10-3, the J gene TRBJ1-5; D is unclear. Per germline, CDR1 ENHRY and CDR2 SYGVKD. CDR3 length: 13 residues. Trimming shortened V by 0 bases and J by 11 bases, and 11 bases separated the two germline ends. The chain's CDR3 is CAISESYTEAQHF. The CDR3 DNA reads TGTGCCATCAGTGAGTCCTACACGGAAGCCCAGCATTTT.

Only one count was recorded for this clonotype. The chain recombines TRBV7-9 with TRBJ2-3, with 13 bases lining up with TRBD2. The ends lost 4 bases at V and 2 bases at J; junction bases unmatched: 6. The germline V gene has CDR1 SEHNR and CDR2 FQNEAQ (reference sequence). CDR3 length: 17 amino acids. The CDR3 sequence: CASSSGLAGATTDTQYF. The CDR3 DNA is TGTGCCAGCAGCTCCGGACTAGCGGGGGCCACCACAGATACGCAGTATTTT. Based on the CDR3 plus reference TRBV7-9 and TRBJ2-3, the full variable domain is DTGVSQNPRHKITKRGQNVTFRCDPISEHNRLYWYRQTLGQGPEFLTYFQNEAQLEKSRLLSDRFSAERPKGSFSTLEIQRTEQGDSAMYLCASSSGLAGATTDTQYFGPGTRLTVL.

As DNA, the CDR3 is TGTGCCAGCAGTCACCGTGGAGAACTGATGAACACTGAAGCTTTCTTT. Its translation: CASSHRGELMNTEAFF. The chain combines TRBV28 with TRBJ1-1; no firm D call. Germline V gives CDR1 MDHEN, CDR2 SYDVKM. The length of the CDR3 is 16 residues. V was cut by 5 bases and J by 0 bases, with 16 bases left in between. The variable domain in full, with the rest retrieved from reference TRBV28 and TRBJ1-1, is DVKVTQSSRYLVKRTGEKVFLECVQDMDHENMFWYRQDPGLGLRLIYFSYDVKMKEKGDIPEGYSVSREKKERFSLILESASTNQTSMYLCASSHRGELMNTEAFFGQGTRLTVV.

This clonotype was counted only a few times. This sequence joins TRBV7-9 and TRBJ1-4; possible D gene TRBD1, 5 bases. The CDR3 is 15 amino acids. Germline lookup yields CDR1 SEHNR and CDR2 FQNEAQ (reference sequence). Trimming removed 2 bases from V and 3 bases from J, with 10 bases in between. CDR3 amino acids: CASSLRRDANEKLFF. The CDR3 DNA reads TGTGCCAGCAGCTTACGGAGGGACGCTAATGAAAAACTGTTTTTT.

The J gene is TRBJ1-5, the V gene TRBV6-1; D gene unclear. The CDR3 consists of 15 residues. The germline CDR1 and CDR2 sequences are MNHNS and SASEGT. The V end lost 3 bases, the J end lost 3 bases, and 12 bases lay between the germline ends. The DNA of the CDR3 is TGTGCCAGCAGTGAGGGCCTCGATCCCAATCAGCCCCAGCATTTT. Translating it yields CASSEGLDPNQPQHF.

V gene TRBV27 combines with J gene TRBJ2-5; TRBD2 matches 12 bases. Trimming took 5 bases from V and 3 from J; bases not matched to a gene: 10. Germline V CDR1 and CDR2: MNHEY, SMNVEV (reference sequence). The CDR3 runs 17 residues. The CDR3 here is CASSKNLASGGEETQYF. DNA of the CDR3: TGTGCCAGCAGTAAAAACTTGGCTAGCGGGGGGGAAGAGACCCAGTACTTC.

CDR3 nucleotide sequence: TGTGCCAGCAGCTTCGACAGCTCCTATAATTCACCCCTCCACTTT. Amino acid sequence: CASSFDSSYNSPLHF. The genes are TRBV7-2 and TRBJ1-6, with D possibly matching TRBD1 (5 bases). CDR1 SGHTA and CDR2 FQGNSA come from the germline V gene. The V end lost 3 bases, the J end lost 0 bases, and 6 bases lay between the germline ends. CDR3 length equals 15 residues.

The rearrangement uses TRBV20-1 and TRBJ2-7, with D perhaps being TRBD1 or TRBD2 (5 bases each). The V end was cut by 6 bases, the J end by 3 bases, with 18 bases between. From germline, CDR1 is DFQATT and CDR2 SNEGSKA (reference sequence). This CDR3 has 14 residues. The CDR3 reads CSAKEGTGHYEQYF. The DNA of the CDR3 is TGCAGTGCCAAAGAGGGCACAGGCCACTACGAGCAGTACTTC.

The genes are TRBV5-1 and TRBJ1-5, with TRBD1 identical over 8 bases. The germline CDR1 and CDR2 sequences are SGHRS and YFSETQ. This CDR3 has 15 residues. The trim removed 4 bases at V and 4 bases at J, leaving 7 bases unmatched. In nucleotides, the CDR3 is TGCGCCAGCAGCGAAGGGACAGGACCAAATCAGCCCCAGCATTTT. As protein: CASSEGTGPNQPQHF.

The chain is built from TRBV7-8 and TRBJ2-7, with 7 positions matching TRBD2. The CDR3 consists of 15 residues. Germline values: CDR1 SGHVS, CDR2 FQNEAQ. With 4 bases clipped from V and 3 bases from J, the junction kept 9 bases outside the gene matches. DNA for the CDR3: TGTGCCAGCAGCTCCACCAGGACTAGGAACTACGAGCAGTACTTC. The encoded protein is CASSSTRTRNYEQYF.

The genes are TRBV6-5 and TRBJ2-7; 8 bases map to TRBD2. CDR3 length equals 13 residues. After removal of 4 bases from V and 6 bases from J, the junction contained 5 bases not matched to a gene. Per germline, CDR1 MNHEY and CDR2 SVGAGI. The chain's CDR3 is CASSSAGVGEQYF. For the CDR3, the DNA is TGTGCCAGCAGTTCAGCGGGGGTAGGCGAGCAGTACTTC.

Here the CDR3 DNA reads TGCAGTGCTAGAGATCAGGCAGGGAGGAACACTGAAGCTTTCTTT. This translates into CSARDQAGRNTEAFF. This chain joins TRBV20-1 and TRBJ1-1; maybe TRBD1 (5 bases). Trimming pared 0 bases from V and 1 base from J, leaving 12 bases between. CDR3 length: 15 amino acids. Germline CDR1 reads DFQATT; CDR2 reads SNEGSKA (reference sequence).

The rearrangement joins TRBV6-1 to TRBJ1-5, with 7 bases aligning to TRBD1. The J segment lost 0 bases and the V segment lost 6 bases, leaving 8 bases of the junction unmatched. CDR1 MNHNS and CDR2 SASEGT come from the germline V gene. The CDR3 is 16 amino acids. The CDR3 DNA is TGTGCCAGCAGACCCACAGGGGATTATAGCAATCAGCCCCAGCATTTT. Residues: CASRPTGDYSNQPQHF.

The chain recombines TRBV28 with TRBJ2-5; 15 bases are shared with TRBD2. Trimming removed 5 bases from V and 5 bases from J; junction bases left unmatched: 9. Germline CDR1 reads MDHEN; CDR2 reads SYDVKM. CDR3 size: 17 residues. The CDR3 DNA is TGTGCCAGCAGTACCCGGACTAGCGGGAGGGCCCGGGAGACCCAGTACTTC. It translates to CASSTRTSGRARETQYF.

The rearrangement links TRBV12-1 to TRBJ2-7; the tabulated D call, TRBD2, remains unverified against the DNA. TRBV12-1 is reported as a pseudogene. The CDR3 spans 17 residues. The CDR3: CASSLISADRGGYEQYF. The CDR3 DNA sequence: TGTGCCAGCAGCTTGATATCGGCAGACCGAGGAGGCTACGAGCAGTACTTC.